This record concerns one TCR beta chain sequence. Repertoires were generated with immunoSEQ multiplex PCR, while TCRdb's copy carries only in-frame clones and drops some. The sample carries roughly 89,000 clones, around 93% recorded once. This sample is drawn from a study of T cell changes during pregnancy in multiple sclerosis. CDR1 is SGHNT and CDR2 is YENEEA in the germline V gene. The CDR3 is 13 amino acids. V was shortened by 5 bases and J by 8 bases, with 13 bases between the two germline ends. The chain links TRBV11-3 to TRBJ1-3; TRBD1 is a possible D gene (5 bases). Sequencing was performed on peripheral blood, taken in the first trimester of pregnancy. This receptor was obtained from a female donor with multiple sclerosis, enrolled in a pregnancy study. For the CDR3, the DNA is TGTGCCAGCAGCCCTAACTGGGGGGACACCATATATTTT. Its translation: CASSPNWGDTIYF.